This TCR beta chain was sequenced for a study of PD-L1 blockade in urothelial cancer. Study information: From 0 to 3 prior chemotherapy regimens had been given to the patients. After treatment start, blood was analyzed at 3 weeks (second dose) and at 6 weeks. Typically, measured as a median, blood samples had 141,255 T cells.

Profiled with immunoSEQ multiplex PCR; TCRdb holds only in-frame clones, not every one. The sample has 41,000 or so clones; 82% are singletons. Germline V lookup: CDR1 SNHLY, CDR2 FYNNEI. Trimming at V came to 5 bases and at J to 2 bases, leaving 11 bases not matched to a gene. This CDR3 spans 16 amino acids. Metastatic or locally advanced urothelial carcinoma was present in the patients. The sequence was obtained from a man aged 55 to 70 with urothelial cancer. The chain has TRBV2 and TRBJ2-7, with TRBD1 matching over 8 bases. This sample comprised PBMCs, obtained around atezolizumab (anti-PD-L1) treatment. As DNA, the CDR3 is TGTGCCAGCAGTAATACCCGGGACAGGACCCCCTACGAGCAGTACTTC. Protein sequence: CASSNTRDRTPYEQYF.